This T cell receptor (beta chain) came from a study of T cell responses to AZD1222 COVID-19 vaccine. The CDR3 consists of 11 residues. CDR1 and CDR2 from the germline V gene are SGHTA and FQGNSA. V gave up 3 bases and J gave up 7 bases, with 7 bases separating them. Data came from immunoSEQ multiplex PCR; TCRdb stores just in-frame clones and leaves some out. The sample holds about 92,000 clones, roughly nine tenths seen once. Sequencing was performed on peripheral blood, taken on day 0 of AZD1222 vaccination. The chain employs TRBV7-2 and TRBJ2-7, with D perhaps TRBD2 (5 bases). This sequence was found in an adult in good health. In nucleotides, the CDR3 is TGTGCCAGCAGCTTTGGGGAGGAGCAGTACTTC. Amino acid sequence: CASSFGEEQYF.